This is a list of T cell receptor beta chains from one sample in a study of T cell responses to AZD1222 COVID-19 vaccine. Method: immunoSEQ multiplex PCR; TCRdb's copy keeps in-frame clones and lacks some. The table shows some 110,000 clones, with 90% occurring only once. The sequenced sample was peripheral blood, obtained 28 days after the second AZD1222 dose. All receptors come from an adult who received the AZD1222 COVID-19 vaccine. Each CDR3 is given with its conserved first and last residue. Each record gives: V gene, J gene, D gene, clone size, CDR3 protein, CDR3 DNA. D genes are given only for firm matches. Where a row states a size, it is once, few, many or the class of an expanded clone; other rows omit it.

TRBV30	TRBJ1-4	TRBD1	.	CAWERGTGGGKLFF	TGTGCCTGGGAACGAGGGACAGGGGGTGGAAAACTGTTTTTT
TRBV4-1	TRBJ2-5	TRBD2	.	CASSHPPSGGAGETQYF	TGCGCCAGCAGCCACCCCCCTAGCGGGGGCGCGGGAGAGACCCAGTACTTC
TRBV4-1	TRBJ1-3	TRBD1	.	CASSPLGQGAPSGNTIYF	TGCGCCAGCAGCCCCCTGGGACAGGGGGCACCTTCTGGAAACACCATATATTTT
TRBV11-3	TRBJ1-1	.	.	CASSLSGTANTEAFF	TGTGCCAGCAGCCTATCCGGGACCGCGAACACTGAAGCTTTCTTT
TRBV4-1	TRBJ2-1	TRBD1	.	CASSDPNRGLGGNEQFF	TGCGCCAGCAGCGACCCAAACAGGGGGCTGGGGGGCAATGAGCAGTTCTTC
TRBV6-6	TRBJ1-2	.	.	CAIQIGTGSINYGYTF	TGTGCCATCCAAATCGGTACAGGGAGTATCAACTATGGCTACACCTTC
TRBV6-5	TRBJ2-5	TRBD1	.	CASSSSGQGEKTQYF	TGTGCCAGCAGTTCCTCGGGACAGGGGGAGAAGACCCAGTACTTC
TRBV2	TRBJ1-5	.	.	CASTASSHSNQPQHF	TGTGCCAGCACGGCAAGCTCCCATAGCAATCAGCCCCAGCATTTT
TRBV7-3	TRBJ2-7	.	.	CASSLTGGYEQYF	TGTGCCAGCAGCTTAACAGGGGGGTACGAGCAGTACTTC
TRBV7-3	TRBJ2-1	TRBD2	.	CASSRSGLARNEQFF	TGTGCCAGCAGCCGATCGGGACTAGCGAGGAATGAGCAGTTCTTC
TRBV6-2/TRBV6-3	TRBJ2-1	TRBD2	.	CASSYSPGGLLVGKNEQFF	TGTGCCAGCAGTTACTCGCCGGGGGGGCTTTTGGTAGGTAAAAATGAGCAGTTCTTC
TRBV5-1	TRBJ2-7	.	.	CASSLAGSRAYEQYF	TGCGCCAGCAGCTTGGCCGGCAGCAGAGCCTACGAGCAGTACTTC
TRBV7-6	TRBJ1-3	TRBD1	.	CASSAGTGEENTIYF	TGTGCCAGCAGCGCAGGGACAGGGGAAGAAAACACCATATATTTT
TRBV3-1/TRBV3-2	TRBJ1-3	.	.	CASSQGHLLGQYF	TGTGCCAGCAGCCAAGGGCACCTCTTAGGCCAATATTTT
TRBV12-3/TRBV12-4	TRBJ1-5	.	.	CASSLDGQPQHF	TGTGCCAGCAGTTTGGACGGTCAGCCCCAGCATTTT
TRBV19	TRBJ1-5	TRBD1	once	CASSNGQVYSNQPQHF	TGTGCCAGTAGTAACGGACAGGTTTATAGCAATCAGCCCCAGCATTTT
TRBV3-1/TRBV3-2	TRBJ1-3	.	.	CASSPSPGNTIYF	TGTGCCAGCAGCCCTTCCCCGGGCAACACCATATATTTT
TRBV7-2	TRBJ1-2	.	.	CASSFDSSRGYTF	TGTGCCAGCAGCTTTGACTCCTCCAGAGGGTACACCTTC
TRBV10-3	TRBJ1-5	TRBD1	.	CAISEGTGDYSNQPQHF	TGTGCCATCAGTGAAGGGACAGGGGATTATAGCAATCAGCCCCAGCATTTT
TRBV7-2	TRBJ2-1	TRBD2	.	CASSPGTSVEQFF	TGTGCCAGCAGCCCAGGGACTAGCGTGGAGCAGTTCTTC
TRBV5-4	TRBJ1-1	.	.	CASSGPGLIGTEAFF	TGTGCCAGCAGCGGACCAGGGCTAATCGGGACTGAAGCTTTCTTT
TRBV19	TRBJ1-5	.	.	CASIEGSRNQPQHF	TGTGCCAGTATCGAGGGTTCGCGCAATCAGCCCCAGCATTTT
TRBV5-8	TRBJ1-2	.	.	CASIKDNYGYTF	TGTGCCAGCATAAAAGATAACTATGGCTACACCTTC
TRBV19	TRBJ1-5	.	.	CASSISEYQPQHF	TGTGCCAGTAGTATATCCGAGTATCAGCCCCAGCATTTT
TRBV9	TRBJ2-2	.	once	CASSPRQAADTGELFF	TGTGCCAGCAGCCCTAGACAGGCCGCCGACACCGGGGAGCTGTTTTTT
TRBV7-2	TRBJ1-3	.	.	CASSPNGNTIYF	TGTGCCAGCAGCCCTAACGGAAACACCATATATTTT
TRBV5-1	TRBJ2-2	TRBD2	.	CASSPEGTSGENTGELFF	TGCGCCAGCAGCCCCGAAGGGACTAGCGGGGAGAACACCGGGGAGCTGTTTTTT
TRBV24-1	TRBJ1-5	TRBD1	.	CATSSRDSLNQPQHF	TGTGCCACCAGCTCTCGGGACAGCCTCAATCAGCCCCAGCATTTT
TRBV7-8	TRBJ2-3	.	.	CASRAHLTSTDTQYF	TGTGCCAGCAGGGCTCACCTTACTAGCACAGATACGCAGTATTTT
TRBV7-2	TRBJ2-5	TRBD2	.	CASSSSLPGRETQYF	TGTGCCAGCAGCTCTTCACTTCCCGGGAGGGAGACCCAGTACTTC
TRBV27	TRBJ2-4	TRBD1	.	CASSRPQGAENIQYF	TGTGCCAGCAGTCGTCCGCAGGGGGCGGAAAACATTCAGTACTTC
TRBV5-3	TRBJ2-5	TRBD1	.	CARSLGQGPNQETQYF	TGTGCCAGAAGCTTGGGACAGGGGCCAAATCAAGAGACCCAGTACTTC
TRBV7-2	TRBJ2-5	.	.	CASSLTRTIQETQYF	TGTGCCAGCAGCTTGACCCGGACTATACAAGAGACCCAGTACTTC
TRBV3-1/TRBV3-2	TRBJ2-5	TRBD2	.	CASSLAGIQETQYF	TGTGCCAGCAGCCTAGCGGGGATCCAAGAGACCCAGTACTTC
TRBV27	TRBJ2-1	TRBD1	.	CASSRTAGGQPHNEQFF	TGTGCCAGCAGTAGAACAGCAGGGGGCCAACCGCACAATGAGCAGTTCTTC
TRBV6-5	TRBJ2-7	TRBD1	.	CASSYLRTGGHEQYF	TGTGCCAGCAGTTACCTCCGGACAGGGGGACACGAGCAGTACTTC
TRBV3-1/TRBV3-2	TRBJ2-4	TRBD2	.	CASSQGASGGVAKNIQYF	TGTGCCAGCAGCCAAGGGGCTAGCGGGGGGGTAGCCAAAAACATTCAGTACTTC
TRBV5-1	TRBJ2-7	.	.	CASFDGYSYEQYF	TGCGCCAGCTTTGACGGCTACTCCTACGAGCAGTACTTC
TRBV3-1/TRBV3-2	TRBJ1-4	.	.	CASSQERNRREKLFF	TGTGCCAGCAGCCAAGAGCGGAATCGACGGGAAAAACTGTTTTTT
TRBV10-3	TRBJ1-1	.	.	CAISVGPTNTEAFF	TGTGCCATCAGCGTCGGGCCGACGAACACTGAAGCTTTCTTT
TRBV6-5	TRBJ2-7	.	.	CASRTDRSYEQYF	TGTGCCAGCAGAACTGACAGATCCTACGAGCAGTACTTC
TRBV5-1	TRBJ1-4	TRBD1	.	CASSPGQGVEKLFF	TGCGCCAGCAGTCCGGGACAGGGTGTCGAAAAACTGTTTTTT
TRBV7-8	TRBJ1-5	.	.	CASSLVAGLYSNQPQHF	TGTGCCAGCAGCTTAGTGGCAGGCCTCTATAGCAATCAGCCCCAGCATTTT
TRBV18	TRBJ1-1	TRBD1	.	CASFGTGDTEAFF	TGTGCCAGCTTCGGGACAGGGGACACTGAAGCTTTCTTT
TRBV6-5	TRBJ1-5	TRBD1	.	CASSYKGQGNQPQHF	TGTGCCAGCAGTTACAAGGGACAGGGCAATCAGCCCCAGCATTTT
TRBV5-1	TRBJ1-4	.	.	CASSLSRANEKLFF	TGCGCCAGCAGCTTGTCCAGGGCTAATGAAAAACTGTTTTTT
TRBV2	TRBJ2-2	TRBD2	.	CASSGTSGGINTGELFF	TGTGCCAGCAGCGGGACTAGCGGGGGAATAAACACCGGGGAGCTGTTTTTT
TRBV15	TRBJ1-2	.	few	CATSTEGDYGYTF	TGTGCCACCAGCACCGAGGGTGACTATGGCTACACCTTC
TRBV6-5	TRBJ1-2	.	.	CASSNNYGYTF	TGTGCCAGCAGTAACAACTATGGCTACACCTTC
TRBV7-2	TRBJ1-2	.	.	CASSSGTFNYGYTF	TGTGCCAGCAGCTCCGGGACTTTTAACTATGGCTACACCTTC
TRBV29-1	TRBJ1-2	.	.	CSVAPAGVRVNYGYTF	TGCAGCGTTGCGCCCGCGGGTGTCAGGGTAAACTATGGCTACACCTTC
TRBV6-2/TRBV6-3	TRBJ2-7	TRBD1	.	CASSIRDSRNYEQYF	TGTGCCAGCAGTATCCGGGACAGTCGAAACTACGAGCAGTACTTC
TRBV18	TRBJ2-7	TRBD1	.	CASSPGTGSSEQYF	TGTGCCAGCTCACCCGGGACAGGGTCTTCCGAGCAGTACTTC
TRBV6-5	TRBJ1-2	TRBD1	.	CASRGQGNYGYTF	TGTGCCAGCAGAGGACAGGGGAACTATGGCTACACCTTC